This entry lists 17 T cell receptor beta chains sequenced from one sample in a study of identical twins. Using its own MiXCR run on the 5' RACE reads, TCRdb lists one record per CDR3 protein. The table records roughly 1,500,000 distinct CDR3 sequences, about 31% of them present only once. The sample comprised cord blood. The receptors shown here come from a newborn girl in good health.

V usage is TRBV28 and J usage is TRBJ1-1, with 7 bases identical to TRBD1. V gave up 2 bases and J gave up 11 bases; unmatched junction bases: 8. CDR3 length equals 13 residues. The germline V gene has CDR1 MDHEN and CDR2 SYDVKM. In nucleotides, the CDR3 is TGTGCCAGCAGTTTAAATGCCGTGACAGGGGCTTTCTTT. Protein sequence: CASSLNAVTGAFF. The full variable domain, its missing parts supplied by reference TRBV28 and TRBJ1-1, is DVKVTQSSRYLVKRTGEKVFLECVQDMDHENMFWYRQDPGLGLRLIYFSYDVKMKEKGDIPEGYSVSREKKERFSLILESASTNQTSMYLCASSLNAVTGAFFGQGTRLTVV.

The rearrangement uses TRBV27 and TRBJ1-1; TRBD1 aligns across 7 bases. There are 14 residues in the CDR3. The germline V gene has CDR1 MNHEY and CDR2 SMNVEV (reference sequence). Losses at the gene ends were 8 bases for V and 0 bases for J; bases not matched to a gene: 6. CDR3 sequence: CASARTGVNTEAFF. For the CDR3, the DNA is TGTGCCAGCGCTCGAACAGGGGTGAACACTGAAGCTTTCTTT.

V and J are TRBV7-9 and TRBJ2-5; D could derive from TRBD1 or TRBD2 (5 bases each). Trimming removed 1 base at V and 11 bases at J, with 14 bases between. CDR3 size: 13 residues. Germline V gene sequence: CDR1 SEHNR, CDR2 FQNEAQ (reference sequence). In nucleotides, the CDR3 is TGTGCCAGCAGCTTAGAGACAGTAAGGGAGCAGTACTTC. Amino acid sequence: CASSLETVREQYF. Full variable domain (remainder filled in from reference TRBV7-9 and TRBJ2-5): DTGVSQNPRHKITKRGQNVTFRCDPISEHNRLYWYRQTLGQGPEFLTYFQNEAQLEKSRLLSDRFSAERPKGSFSTLEIQRTEQGDSAMYLCASSLETVREQYFGPGTRLLVL.

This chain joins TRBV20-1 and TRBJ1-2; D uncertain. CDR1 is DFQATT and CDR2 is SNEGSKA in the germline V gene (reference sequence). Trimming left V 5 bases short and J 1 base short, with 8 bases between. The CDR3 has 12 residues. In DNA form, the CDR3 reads TGCAGTGCTTTAGGCAATAACTATGGCTACACCTTC. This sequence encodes CSALGNNYGYTF.

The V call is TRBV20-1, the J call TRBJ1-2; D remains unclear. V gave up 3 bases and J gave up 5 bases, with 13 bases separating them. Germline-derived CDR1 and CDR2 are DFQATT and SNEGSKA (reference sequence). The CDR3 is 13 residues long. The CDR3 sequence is CSASIGELYGYTF. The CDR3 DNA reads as TGCAGTGCTAGCATCGGGGAATTATATGGCTACACCTTC.

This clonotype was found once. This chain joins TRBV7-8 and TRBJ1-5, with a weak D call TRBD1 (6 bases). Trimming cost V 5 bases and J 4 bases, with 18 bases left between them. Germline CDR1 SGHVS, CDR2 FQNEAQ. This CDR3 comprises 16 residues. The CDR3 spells CASSLTGRGVNQPQHF. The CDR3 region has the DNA TGTGCCAGCAGCCTTACAGGGAGGGGGGTGAATCAGCCCCAGCATTTT. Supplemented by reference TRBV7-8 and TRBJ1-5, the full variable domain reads GAGVSQSPRYKVAKRGQDVALRCDPISGHVSLFWYQQALGQGPEFLTYFQNEAQLDKSGLPSDRFFAERPEGSVSTLKIQRTQQEDSAVYLCASSLTGRGVNQPQHFGDGTRLSIL.

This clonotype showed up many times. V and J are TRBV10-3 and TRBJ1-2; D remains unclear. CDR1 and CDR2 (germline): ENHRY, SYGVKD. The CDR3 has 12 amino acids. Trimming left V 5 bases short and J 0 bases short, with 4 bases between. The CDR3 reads CAISTANYGYTF. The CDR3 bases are TGTGCCATCAGTACGGCTAACTATGGCTACACCTTC.

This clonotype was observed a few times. CDR3 protein: CASSLEVVTSPYEQYF. The CDR3 DNA follows: TGTGCCAGCAGCTTAGAGGTGGTGACTAGCCCCTACGAGCAGTACTTC. V and J are TRBV7-2 and TRBJ2-7, with TRBD2 matching 7 bases. This CDR3 is built from 16 residues. J was trimmed by 2 bases and V by 1 base; bases with no gene match: 8. Germline V CDR1 and CDR2: SGHTA, FQGNSA.

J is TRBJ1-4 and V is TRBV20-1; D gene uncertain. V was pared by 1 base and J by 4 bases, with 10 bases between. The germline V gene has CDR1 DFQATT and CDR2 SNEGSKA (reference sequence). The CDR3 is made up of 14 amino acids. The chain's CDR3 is CSARVDGFNEKLFF. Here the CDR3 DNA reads TGCAGTGCTAGAGTGGACGGATTTAATGAAAAACTGTTTTTT.

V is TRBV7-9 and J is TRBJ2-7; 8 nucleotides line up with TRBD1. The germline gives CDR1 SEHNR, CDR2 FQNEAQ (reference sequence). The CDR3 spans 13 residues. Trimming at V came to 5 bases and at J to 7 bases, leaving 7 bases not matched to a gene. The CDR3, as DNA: TGTGCCAGCAGCGACCGGACAGGGAAAGAGCAGTACTTC. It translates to CASSDRTGKEQYF.

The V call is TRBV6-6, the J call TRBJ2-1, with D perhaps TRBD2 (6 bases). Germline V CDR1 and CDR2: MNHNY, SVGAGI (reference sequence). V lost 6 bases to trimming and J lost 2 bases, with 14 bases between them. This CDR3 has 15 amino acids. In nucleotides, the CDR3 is TGTGCCAGCAGGTGGGGGGAGGTCCCCTACAATGAGCAGTTCTTC. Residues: CASRWGEVPYNEQFF.

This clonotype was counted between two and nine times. The CDR3 is CASSLEGGGTDTQYF. The CDR3 bases are TGCGCCAGCAGCTTGGAAGGGGGAGGCACAGATACGCAGTATTTT. This chain connects TRBV5-1 to TRBJ2-3, with a possible D match to TRBD1 (6 bases). The V gene lost 0 bases and the J gene lost 1 base, with 9 bases spanning the gap. The CDR3 spans 15 residues. Germline V gene data show CDR1 as SGHRS and CDR2 as YFSETQ.

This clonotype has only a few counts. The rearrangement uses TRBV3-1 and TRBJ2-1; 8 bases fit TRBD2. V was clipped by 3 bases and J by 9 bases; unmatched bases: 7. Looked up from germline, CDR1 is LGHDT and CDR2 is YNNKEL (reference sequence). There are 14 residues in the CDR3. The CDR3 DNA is TGTGCCAGCAGCCAGGGGACTAGTGGGGTTGAGCAGTTCTTC. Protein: CASSQGTSGVEQFF.

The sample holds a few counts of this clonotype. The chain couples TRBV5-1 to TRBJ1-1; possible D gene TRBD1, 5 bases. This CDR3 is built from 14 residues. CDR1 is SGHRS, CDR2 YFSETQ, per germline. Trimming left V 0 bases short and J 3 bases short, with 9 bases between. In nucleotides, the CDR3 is TGCGCCAGCAGCTTGGAAGGGGTGGACACTGAAGCTTTCTTT. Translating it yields CASSLEGVDTEAFF.

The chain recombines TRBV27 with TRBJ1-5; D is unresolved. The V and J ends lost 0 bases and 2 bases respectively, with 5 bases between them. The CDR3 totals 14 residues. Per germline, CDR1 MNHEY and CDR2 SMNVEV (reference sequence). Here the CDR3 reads CASSLSEGNQPQHF. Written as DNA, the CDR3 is TGTGCCAGCAGTTTATCGGAGGGCAATCAGCCCCAGCATTTT.

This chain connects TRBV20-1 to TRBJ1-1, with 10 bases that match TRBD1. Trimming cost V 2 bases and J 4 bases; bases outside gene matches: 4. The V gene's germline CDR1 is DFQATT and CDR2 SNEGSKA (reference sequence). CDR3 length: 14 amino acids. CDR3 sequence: CSARTGQGITEAFF. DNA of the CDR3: TGCAGTGCTAGAACGGGACAGGGGATCACTGAAGCTTTCTTT.

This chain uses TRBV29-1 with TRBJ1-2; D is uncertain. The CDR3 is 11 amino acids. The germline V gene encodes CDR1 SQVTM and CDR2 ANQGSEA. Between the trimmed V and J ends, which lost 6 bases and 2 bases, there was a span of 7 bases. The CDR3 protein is CSVLENYGYTF. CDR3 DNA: TGCAGCGTCCTCGAAAACTATGGCTACACCTTC. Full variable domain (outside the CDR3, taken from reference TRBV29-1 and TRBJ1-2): SAVISQKPSRDICQRGTSLTIQCQVDSQVTMMFWYRQQPGQSLTLIATANQGSEATYESGFVIDKFPISRPNLTFSTLTVSNMSPEDSSIYLCSVLENYGYTFGSGTRLTVV.